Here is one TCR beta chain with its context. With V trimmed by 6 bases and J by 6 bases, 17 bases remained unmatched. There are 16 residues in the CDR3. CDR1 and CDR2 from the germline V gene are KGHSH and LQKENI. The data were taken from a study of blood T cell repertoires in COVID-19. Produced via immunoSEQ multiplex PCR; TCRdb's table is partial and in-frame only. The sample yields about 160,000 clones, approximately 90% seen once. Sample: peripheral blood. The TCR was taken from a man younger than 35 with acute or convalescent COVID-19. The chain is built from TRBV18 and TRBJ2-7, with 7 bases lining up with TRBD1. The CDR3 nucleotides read TGTGCCAGCTCCCCCGGGACAGAGATTAGTTCGGGCGAGCAGTACTTC. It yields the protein CASSPGTEISSGEQYF.